Shown below are 11 T cell receptor beta chains from a single sample sequenced in a study of T cell changes during pregnancy in multiple sclerosis. Using immunoSEQ multiplex PCR, the repertoire was profiled, and TCRdb retains in-frame clones only, with some absent. The sample yields tens of thousands of clones, just over 90% seen once. Specimen: CD4+ T cells from peripheral blood mononuclear cells, collected before pregnancy. The receptor source for this set is a female donor with multiple sclerosis, enrolled in a pregnancy study.

The chain joins TRBV7-9 to TRBJ2-5; TRBD1 matches 7 bases. V lost 4 bases to trimming and J lost 4 bases; unmatched junction nucleotides: 3. CDR1 and CDR2 (germline): SEHNR, FQNEAQ (reference sequence). The CDR3 extends over 13 amino acids. The CDR3 sequence: CASSSSGGETQYF. The CDR3 nucleotides read TGTGCCAGCAGCTCTTCAGGGGGAGAGACCCAGTACTTC.

The gene calls are TRBV5-6 and TRBJ2-1; D is possibly TRBD2 (7 bases). CDR1 is SGHDT, CDR2 YYEEEE, per germline. The V gene lost 0 bases and the J gene lost 3 bases, with 16 bases spanning the gap. The CDR3 spans 17 residues. As DNA, the CDR3 is TGTGCCAGCAGCTTGGCTGGCGGGGGCTCTTTCTACAATGAGCAGTTCTTC. As protein: CASSLAGGGSFYNEQFF.

This rearrangement joins TRBV2 to TRBJ1-5; D gene uncertain. Germline CDR1 reads SNHLY; CDR2 reads FYNNEI. This CDR3 has 13 residues. The V end was cut by 2 bases, the J end by 6 bases, with 8 bases between. The CDR3 bases are TGTGCCAGCAGTGAACAGGTTCGTCAGCCCCAGCATTTT. Translated, it gives CASSEQVRQPQHF.

The chain uses TRBV7-2 and TRBJ2-5; 7 bases map to TRBD1. Germline V gene data show CDR1 as SGHTA and CDR2 as FQGNSA. The CDR3 contains 18 residues. The V gene end was trimmed by 2 bases and the J gene end by 5 bases; junction bases not matched to a gene: 17. The CDR3 DNA is TGTGCCAGCAGCTTACCCTGGGGCAGGCGAGGGGGCGGGGAGACCCAGTACTTC. The encoded protein is CASSLPWGRRGGGETQYF.

This chain joins TRBV5-1 and TRBJ2-2, with D tentatively TRBD1 (6 bases). This CDR3 spans 15 amino acids. Trimming shortened V by 4 bases and J by 4 bases, and 14 bases separated the two germline ends. The germline V gene has CDR1 SGHRS and CDR2 YFSETQ. The DNA of the CDR3 is TGCGCCAGCAGCGTGACCGGGACACTCACCGGGGAGCTGTTTTTT. Its translation: CASSVTGTLTGELFF.

This clone was picked up a small number of times. The V call is TRBV11-2, the J call TRBJ1-2, with D maybe TRBD1 (6 bases). This CDR3 contains 15 residues. CDR1 is SGHAT, CDR2 FQNNGV, per germline. Trimming shortened V by 5 bases and J by 8 bases, and 21 bases separated the two germline ends. CDR3 coding DNA: TGTGCCAGCAGCCTCCGGTTGGGGGCTCATTCCGGCTACACCTTC. Its protein product is CASSLRLGAHSGYTF.

The V gene is TRBV6-1, the J gene TRBJ1-4; tentatively, D is TRBD1 (5 bases). Germline CDR1 and CDR2: MNHNS and SASEGT. Trimming took 8 bases from V and 0 from J, leaving 7 bases between them. The CDR3 loop spans 13 amino acids. CDR3 DNA sequence: TGTGCCAGCGGGGGGTCAACTAATGAAAAACTGTTTTTT. Translating gives CASGGSTNEKLFF.

The CDR3 sequence: CASRNRDAKGAEAFF. In DNA form, the CDR3 reads TGTGCCAGTAGAAACCGGGACGCTAAGGGGGCTGAAGCTTTCTTT. V and J are TRBV7-9 and TRBJ1-1, with D possibly TRBD1 on 6 matching bases. V was pared by 9 bases and J by 6 bases, with 23 bases between. CDR3 length: 15 amino acids. In germline, CDR1 is SEHNR, CDR2 FQNEAQ (reference sequence).

In this sample, this clone turned up a few times. V usage is TRBV18 and J usage is TRBJ1-1; TRBD1 is a possible D gene (5 bases). Germline loops: CDR1 KGHSH, CDR2 LQKENI. This CDR3 has 13 residues. V was trimmed by 4 bases and J by 3 bases, leaving 9 bases between them. The CDR3 region has the DNA TGTGCCAGCTCACTCGGGGGGGACACTGAAGCTTTCTTT. This encodes CASSLGGDTEAFF.

This clone was found once. The rearrangement links TRBV28 to TRBJ1-1, with 10 bases lining up with TRBD1. With V trimmed by 5 bases and J by 5 bases, 8 bases remained unmatched. The CDR3 runs to 15 residues. Germline values: CDR1 MDHEN, CDR2 SYDVKM. This CDR3 is CASSTAGQGSTEAFF. Written as DNA, the CDR3 is TGTGCCAGCAGTACGGCGGGACAGGGGAGTACTGAAGCTTTCTTT.

The V gene is TRBV7-9, the J gene TRBJ1-4; D gene ambiguous. V lost 5 bases, J lost 7 bases, and 26 bases lay in between. The germline CDR1 and CDR2 sequences are SEHNR and FQNEAQ (reference sequence). CDR3 length: 18 residues. CDR3 loop: CASSLRGGRPLSLEKLFF. The CDR3 region has the DNA TGTGCCAGCAGCCTCAGAGGTGGCCGACCGTTATCCCTTGAAAAACTGTTTTTT. The full variable domain, its missing parts supplied by reference TRBV7-9 and TRBJ1-4, is DTGVSQNPRHKITKRGQNVTFRCDPISEHNRLYWYRQTLGQGPEFLTYFQNEAQLEKSRLLSDRFSAERPKGSFSTLEIQRTEQGDSAMYLCASSLRGGRPLSLEKLFFGSGTQLSVL.